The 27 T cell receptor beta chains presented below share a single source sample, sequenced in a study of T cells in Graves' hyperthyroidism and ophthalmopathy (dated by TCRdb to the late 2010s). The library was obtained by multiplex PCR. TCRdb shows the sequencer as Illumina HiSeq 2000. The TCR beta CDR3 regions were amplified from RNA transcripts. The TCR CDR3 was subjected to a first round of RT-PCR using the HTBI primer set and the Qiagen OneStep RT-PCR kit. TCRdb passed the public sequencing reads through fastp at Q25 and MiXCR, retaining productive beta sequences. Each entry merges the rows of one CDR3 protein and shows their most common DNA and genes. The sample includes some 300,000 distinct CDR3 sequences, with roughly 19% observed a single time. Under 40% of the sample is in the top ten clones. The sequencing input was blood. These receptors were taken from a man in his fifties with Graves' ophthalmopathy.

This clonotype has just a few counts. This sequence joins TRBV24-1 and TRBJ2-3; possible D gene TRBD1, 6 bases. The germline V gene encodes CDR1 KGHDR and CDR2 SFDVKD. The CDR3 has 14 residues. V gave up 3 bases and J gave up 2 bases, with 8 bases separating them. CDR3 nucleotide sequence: TGTGCCACCAGTGATGGGGGCTCCACAGATACGCAGTATTTT. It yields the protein CATSDGGSTDTQYF.

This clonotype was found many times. The DNA for the CDR3 is TGTGCCATCAGTGGAATGACAGCCCCTTACGAGCAGTACTTC. This encodes CAISGMTAPYEQYF. V and J are TRBV10-3 and TRBJ2-7, with D possibly matching TRBD1 (5 bases). Germline V lookup: CDR1 ENHRY, CDR2 SYGVKD. The CDR3 runs to 14 residues. V dropped 4 bases and J dropped 4 bases, with 14 bases sitting between them.

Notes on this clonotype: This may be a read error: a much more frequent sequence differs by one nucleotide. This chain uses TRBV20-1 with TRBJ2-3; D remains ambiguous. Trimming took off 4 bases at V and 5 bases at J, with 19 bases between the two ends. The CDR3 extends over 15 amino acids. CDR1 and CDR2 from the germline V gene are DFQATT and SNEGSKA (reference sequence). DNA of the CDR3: TGCAGTGCTACCCTCCCGGCCTTGGGGATAGATACGCAGTATTTT. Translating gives CSATLPALGIDTQYF.

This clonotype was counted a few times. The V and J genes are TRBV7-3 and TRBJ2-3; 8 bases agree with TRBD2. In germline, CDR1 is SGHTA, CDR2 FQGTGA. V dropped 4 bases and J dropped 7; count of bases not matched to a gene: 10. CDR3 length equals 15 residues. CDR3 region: CASSSPRGGTHTQYF. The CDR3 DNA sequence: TGTGCCAGCAGCTCCCCGCGCGGGGGGACCCATACGCAGTATTTT.

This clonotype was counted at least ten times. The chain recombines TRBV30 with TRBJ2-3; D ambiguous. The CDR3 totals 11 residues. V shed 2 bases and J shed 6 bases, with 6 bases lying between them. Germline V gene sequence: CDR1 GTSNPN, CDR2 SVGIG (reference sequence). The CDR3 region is CAWSPKDTQYF. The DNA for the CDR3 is TGTGCCTGGAGTCCCAAGGATACGCAGTATTTT.

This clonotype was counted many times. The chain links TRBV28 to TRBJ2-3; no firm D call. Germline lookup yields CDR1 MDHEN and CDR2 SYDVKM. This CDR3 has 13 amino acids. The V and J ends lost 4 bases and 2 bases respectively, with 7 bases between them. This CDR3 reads CASSSSTTDTQYF. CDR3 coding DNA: TGTGCCAGCAGTTCCTCGACCACAGATACGCAGTATTTT.

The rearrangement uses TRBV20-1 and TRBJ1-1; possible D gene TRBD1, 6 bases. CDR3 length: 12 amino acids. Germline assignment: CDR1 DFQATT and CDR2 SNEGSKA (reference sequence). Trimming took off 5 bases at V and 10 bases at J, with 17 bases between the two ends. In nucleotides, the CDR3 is TGCAGTGCTGCCAGGAGGGGGGGGAGAGCTTTCTTT. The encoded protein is CSAARRGGRAFF.

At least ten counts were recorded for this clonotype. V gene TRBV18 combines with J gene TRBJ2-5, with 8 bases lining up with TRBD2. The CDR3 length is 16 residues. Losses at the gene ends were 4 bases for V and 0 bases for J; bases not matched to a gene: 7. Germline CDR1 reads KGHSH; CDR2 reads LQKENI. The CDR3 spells CASSLYSGGHQETQYF. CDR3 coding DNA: TGTGCCAGCTCACTCTACTCGGGAGGGCACCAAGAGACCCAGTACTTC. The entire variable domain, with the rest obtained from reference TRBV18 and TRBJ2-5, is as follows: NAGVMQNPRHLVRRRGQEARLRCSPMKGHSHVYWYRQLPEEGLKFMVYLQKENIIDESGMPKERFSAEFPKEGPSILRIQQVVRGDSAAYFCASSLYSGGHQETQYFGPGTRLLVL.

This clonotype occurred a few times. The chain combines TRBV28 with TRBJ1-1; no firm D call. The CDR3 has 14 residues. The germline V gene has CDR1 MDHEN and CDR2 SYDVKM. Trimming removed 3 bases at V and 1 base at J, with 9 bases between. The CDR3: CASSLGNSNTEAFF. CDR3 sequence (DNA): TGTGCCAGCAGTTTGGGTAACTCGAACACTGAAGCTTTCTTT.

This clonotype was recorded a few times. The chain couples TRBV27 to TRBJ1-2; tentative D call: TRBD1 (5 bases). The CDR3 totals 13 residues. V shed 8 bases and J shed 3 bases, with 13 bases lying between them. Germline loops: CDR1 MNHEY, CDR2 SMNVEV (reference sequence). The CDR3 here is CASRRDLDYGYTF. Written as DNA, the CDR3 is TGTGCCAGCCGACGGGACCTTGACTATGGCTACACCTTC.

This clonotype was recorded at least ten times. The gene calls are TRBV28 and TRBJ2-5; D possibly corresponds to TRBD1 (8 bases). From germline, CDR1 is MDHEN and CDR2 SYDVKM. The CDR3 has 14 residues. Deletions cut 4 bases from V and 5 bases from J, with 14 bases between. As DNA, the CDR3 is TGTGCCAGCAGTTCGACAGGGGAGGGTGAGACCCAGTACTTC. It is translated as CASSSTGEGETQYF.

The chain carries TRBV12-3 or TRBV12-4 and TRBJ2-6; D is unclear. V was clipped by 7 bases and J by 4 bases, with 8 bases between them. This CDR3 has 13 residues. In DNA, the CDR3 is TGTGCCAGCAACCCCCCAGGGGCCAACGTCCTGACTTTC. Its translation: CASNPPGANVLTF.

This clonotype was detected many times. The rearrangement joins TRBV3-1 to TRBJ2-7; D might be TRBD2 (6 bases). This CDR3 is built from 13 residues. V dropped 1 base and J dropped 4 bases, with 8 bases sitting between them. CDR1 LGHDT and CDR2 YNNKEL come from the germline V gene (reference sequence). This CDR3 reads CASSQASGYEQYF. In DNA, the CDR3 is TGTGCCAGCAGCCAAGCAAGCGGGTACGAGCAGTACTTC.

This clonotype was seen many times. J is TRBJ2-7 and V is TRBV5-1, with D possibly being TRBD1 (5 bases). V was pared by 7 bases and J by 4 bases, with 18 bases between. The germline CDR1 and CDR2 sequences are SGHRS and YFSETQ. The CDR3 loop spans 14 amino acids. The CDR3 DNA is TGCGCCAGCGCAGTGGGGCAGAGACCTTACGAGCAGTACTTC. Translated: CASAVGQRPYEQYF.

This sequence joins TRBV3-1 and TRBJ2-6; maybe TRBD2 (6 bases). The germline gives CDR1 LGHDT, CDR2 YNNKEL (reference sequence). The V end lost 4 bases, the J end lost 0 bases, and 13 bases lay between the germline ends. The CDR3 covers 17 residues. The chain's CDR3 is CASSRGDGLSGANVLTF. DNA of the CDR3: TGTGCCAGCAGCCGGGGGGACGGACTCTCTGGGGCCAACGTCCTGACTTTC.

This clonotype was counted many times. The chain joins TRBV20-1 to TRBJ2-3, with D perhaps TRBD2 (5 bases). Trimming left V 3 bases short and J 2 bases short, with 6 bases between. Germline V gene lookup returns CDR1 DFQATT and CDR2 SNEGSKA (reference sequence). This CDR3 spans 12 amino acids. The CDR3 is CSASGNTDTQYF. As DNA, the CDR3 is TGCAGTGCTAGCGGGAACACAGATACGCAGTATTTT.

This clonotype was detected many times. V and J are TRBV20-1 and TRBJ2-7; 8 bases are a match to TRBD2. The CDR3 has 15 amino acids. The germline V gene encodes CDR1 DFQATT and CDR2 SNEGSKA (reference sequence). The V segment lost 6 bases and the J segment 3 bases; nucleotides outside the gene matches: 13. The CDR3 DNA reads TGCAGTGCCCTCCAAGCGGGGGAGGGGGACTACGAGCAGTACTTC. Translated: CSALQAGEGDYEQYF.

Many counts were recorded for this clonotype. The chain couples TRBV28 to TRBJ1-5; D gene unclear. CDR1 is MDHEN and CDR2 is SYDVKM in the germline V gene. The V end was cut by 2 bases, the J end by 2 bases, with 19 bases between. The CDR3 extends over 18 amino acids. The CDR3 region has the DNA TGTGCCAGCAGTTTAAGTTCCAACACGGCTTCAGGCAATCAGCCCCAGCATTTT. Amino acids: CASSLSSNTASGNQPQHF.

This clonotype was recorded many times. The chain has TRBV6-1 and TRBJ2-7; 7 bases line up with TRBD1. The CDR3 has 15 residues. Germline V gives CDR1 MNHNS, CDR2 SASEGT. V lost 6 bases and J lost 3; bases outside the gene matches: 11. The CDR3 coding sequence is TGTGCCAGCAGCCAAGGTGGGCAGGGGGTCTACGAGCAGTACTTC. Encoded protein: CASSQGGQGVYEQYF.

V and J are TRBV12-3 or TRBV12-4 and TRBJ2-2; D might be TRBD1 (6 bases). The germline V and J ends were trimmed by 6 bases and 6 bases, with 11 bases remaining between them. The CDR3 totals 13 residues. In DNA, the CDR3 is TGTGCCAGCAGGCCCACAGGGCCCGGGGAGCTGTTTTTT. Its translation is CASRPTGPGELFF.

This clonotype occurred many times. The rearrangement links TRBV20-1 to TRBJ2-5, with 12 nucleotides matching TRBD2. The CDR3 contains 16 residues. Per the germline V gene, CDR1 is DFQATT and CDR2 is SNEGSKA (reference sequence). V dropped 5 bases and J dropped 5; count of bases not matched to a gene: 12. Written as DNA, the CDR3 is TGCAGTGCTCGTAGGAGGGGACTAGCGGGTCGGGAGACCCAGTACTTC. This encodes CSARRRGLAGRETQYF.

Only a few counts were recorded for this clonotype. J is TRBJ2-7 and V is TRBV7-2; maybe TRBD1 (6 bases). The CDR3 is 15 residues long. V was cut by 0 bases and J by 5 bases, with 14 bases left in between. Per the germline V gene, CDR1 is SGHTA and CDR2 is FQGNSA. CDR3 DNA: TGTGCCAGCAGCTTAGCCCCAGGGGTTATCCACGAGCAGTACTTC. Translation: CASSLAPGVIHEQYF.

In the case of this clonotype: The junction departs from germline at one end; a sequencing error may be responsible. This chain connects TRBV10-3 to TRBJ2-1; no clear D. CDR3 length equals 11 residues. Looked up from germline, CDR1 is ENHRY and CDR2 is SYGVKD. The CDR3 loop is CVISAQNEQFF. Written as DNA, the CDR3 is TGTGTCATCAGTGCACAGAATGAGCAGTTCTTC.

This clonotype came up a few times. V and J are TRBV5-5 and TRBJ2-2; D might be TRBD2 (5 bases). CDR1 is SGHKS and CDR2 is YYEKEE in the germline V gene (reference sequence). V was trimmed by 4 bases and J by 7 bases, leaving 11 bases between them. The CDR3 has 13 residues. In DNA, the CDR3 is TGTGCCAGCAGCCTTGAGGGTCACGGGGAGCTGTTTTTT. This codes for CASSLEGHGELFF. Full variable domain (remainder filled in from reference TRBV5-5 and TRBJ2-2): DAGVTQSPTHLIKTRGQQVTLRCSPISGHKSVSWYQQVLGQGPQFIFQYYEKEERGRGNFPDRFSARQFPNYSSELNVNALLLGDSALYLCASSLEGHGELFFGEGSRLTVL.

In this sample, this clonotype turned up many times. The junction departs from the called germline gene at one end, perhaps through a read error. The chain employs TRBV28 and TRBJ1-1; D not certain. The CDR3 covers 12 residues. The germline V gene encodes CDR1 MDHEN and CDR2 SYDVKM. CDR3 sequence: CVSSQSDTEAFF. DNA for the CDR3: TGTGTCAGCTCGCAATCGGACACTGAAGCTTTCTTT. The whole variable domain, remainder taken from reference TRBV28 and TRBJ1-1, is DVKVTQSSRYLVKRTGEKVFLECVQDMDHENMFWYRQDPGLGLRLIYFSYDVKMKEKGDIPEGYSVSREKKERFSLILESASTNQTSMYLCVSSQSDTEAFFGQGTRLTVV.

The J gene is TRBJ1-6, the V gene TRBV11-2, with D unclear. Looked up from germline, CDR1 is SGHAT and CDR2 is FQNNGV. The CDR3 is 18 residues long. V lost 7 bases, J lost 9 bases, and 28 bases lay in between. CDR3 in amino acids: CASTTSVQREGGGSPLHF. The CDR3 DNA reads TGTGCCAGCACCACATCCGTCCAGCGGGAGGGCGGCGGTTCACCCCTCCACTTT.

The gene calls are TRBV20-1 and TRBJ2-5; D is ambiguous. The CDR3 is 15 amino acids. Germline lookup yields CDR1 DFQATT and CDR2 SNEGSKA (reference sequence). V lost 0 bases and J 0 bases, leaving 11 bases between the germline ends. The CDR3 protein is CSARDLGSHQETQYF. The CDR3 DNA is TGCAGTGCTAGAGATCTGGGGTCCCACCAAGAGACCCAGTACTTC.